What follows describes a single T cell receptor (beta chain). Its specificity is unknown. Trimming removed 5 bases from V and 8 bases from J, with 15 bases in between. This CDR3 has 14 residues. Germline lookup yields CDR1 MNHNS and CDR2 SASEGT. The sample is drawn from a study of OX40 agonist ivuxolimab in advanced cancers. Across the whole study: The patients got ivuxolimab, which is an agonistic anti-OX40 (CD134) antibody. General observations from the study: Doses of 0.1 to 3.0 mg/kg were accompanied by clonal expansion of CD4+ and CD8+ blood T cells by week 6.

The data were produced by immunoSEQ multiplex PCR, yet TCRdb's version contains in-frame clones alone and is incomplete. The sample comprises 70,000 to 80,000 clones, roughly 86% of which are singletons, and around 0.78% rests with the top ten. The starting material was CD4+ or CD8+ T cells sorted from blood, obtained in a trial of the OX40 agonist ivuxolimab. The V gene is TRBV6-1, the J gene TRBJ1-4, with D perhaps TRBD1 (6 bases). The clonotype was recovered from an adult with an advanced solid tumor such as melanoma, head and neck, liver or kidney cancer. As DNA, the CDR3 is TGTGCCAGCAGTCTCCAGGGGATAGGGGAAAAACTGTTTTTT. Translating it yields CASSLQGIGEKLFF.